The entry below gives a single T cell receptor beta chain sequence along with its context. As yet, its antigen is unknown. The sample comes from a study of T cell responses to AZD1222 COVID-19 vaccine. General study points: Dominant CD4 TCR responses targeted spike regions 160-218 and 743-854.

This table comes from immunoSEQ multiplex PCR, and its TCRdb copy is limited to in-frame clones, with some not included. The repertoire consists of roughly 80,000 clones, with 92% occurring once and the leading ten covering approximately 5.2%. Germline CDR1 and CDR2: KGHSH and LQKENI. The CDR3 runs to 14 residues. V dropped 4 bases and J dropped 0 bases, with 9 bases sitting between them. The TCR comes from an adult in good health. This chain connects TRBV18 to TRBJ1-2; TRBD1 might be the D (6 bases). Here the sequenced sample was peripheral blood, taken on day 0 of AZD1222 vaccination. CDR3 in DNA: TGTGCCAGCTCACTTAGGGGGGCTAACTATGGCTACACCTTC. Amino acid sequence: CASSLRGANYGYTF.